This record looks at one TCR beta chain sequence and its context. Its target is unknown. The repertoire was sequenced with immunoSEQ multiplex PCR; TCRdb's copy has only in-frame clones and lacks some. The sample shows some 210,000 clones, about nine tenths of them seen only once. The data derive from a study of cytomegalovirus exposure and HLA in healthy donors. Looked up from germline, CDR1 is SGHTA and CDR2 is FQGNSA. The length of the CDR3 is 15 residues. The ends lost 8 bases at V and 0 bases at J; junction bases unmatched: 4. Notes on the study in general: While the bulk of TCR sequences proved rare, some public TCRs turned up in many donors.

The sequence was collected from a woman aged 18-35 years in good health and CMV-seropositive. Sequencing used PBMCs. This chain joins TRBV7-2 and TRBJ2-3; 11 nucleotides agree with TRBD2. Written as DNA, the CDR3 is TGTGCCAGCCGGACTAGCGGGCAAAGCACAGATACGCAGTATTTT. Residues: CASRTSGQSTDTQYF.